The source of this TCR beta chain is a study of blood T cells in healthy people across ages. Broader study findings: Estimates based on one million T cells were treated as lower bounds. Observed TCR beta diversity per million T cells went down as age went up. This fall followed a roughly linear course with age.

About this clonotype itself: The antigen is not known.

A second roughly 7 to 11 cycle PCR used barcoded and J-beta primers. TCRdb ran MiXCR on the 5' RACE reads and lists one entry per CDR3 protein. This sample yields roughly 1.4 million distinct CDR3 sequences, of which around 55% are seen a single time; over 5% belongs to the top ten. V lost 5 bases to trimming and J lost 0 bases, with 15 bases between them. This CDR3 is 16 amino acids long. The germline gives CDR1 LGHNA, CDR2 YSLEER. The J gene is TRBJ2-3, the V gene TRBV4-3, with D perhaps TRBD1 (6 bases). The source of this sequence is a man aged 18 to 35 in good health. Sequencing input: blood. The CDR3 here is CASSATGTPSTDTQYF. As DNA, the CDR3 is TGCGCCAGCAGCGCCACAGGGACCCCTAGCACAGATACGCAGTATTTT.